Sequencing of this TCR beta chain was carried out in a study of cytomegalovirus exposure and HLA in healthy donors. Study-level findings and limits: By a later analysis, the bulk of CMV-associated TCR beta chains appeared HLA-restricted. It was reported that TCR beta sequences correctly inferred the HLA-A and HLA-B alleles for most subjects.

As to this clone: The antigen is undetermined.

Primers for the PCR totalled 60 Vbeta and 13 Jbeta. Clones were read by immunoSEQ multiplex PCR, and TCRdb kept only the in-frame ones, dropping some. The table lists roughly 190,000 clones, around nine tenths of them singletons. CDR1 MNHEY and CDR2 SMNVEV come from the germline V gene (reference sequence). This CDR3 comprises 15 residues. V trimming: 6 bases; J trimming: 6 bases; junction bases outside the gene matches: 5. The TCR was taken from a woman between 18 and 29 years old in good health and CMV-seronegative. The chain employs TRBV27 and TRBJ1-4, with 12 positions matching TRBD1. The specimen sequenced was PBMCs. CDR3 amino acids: CASRPRDRGHEKLFF. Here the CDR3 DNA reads TGTGCCAGCAGACCGAGGGACAGGGGGCATGAAAAACTGTTTTTT.